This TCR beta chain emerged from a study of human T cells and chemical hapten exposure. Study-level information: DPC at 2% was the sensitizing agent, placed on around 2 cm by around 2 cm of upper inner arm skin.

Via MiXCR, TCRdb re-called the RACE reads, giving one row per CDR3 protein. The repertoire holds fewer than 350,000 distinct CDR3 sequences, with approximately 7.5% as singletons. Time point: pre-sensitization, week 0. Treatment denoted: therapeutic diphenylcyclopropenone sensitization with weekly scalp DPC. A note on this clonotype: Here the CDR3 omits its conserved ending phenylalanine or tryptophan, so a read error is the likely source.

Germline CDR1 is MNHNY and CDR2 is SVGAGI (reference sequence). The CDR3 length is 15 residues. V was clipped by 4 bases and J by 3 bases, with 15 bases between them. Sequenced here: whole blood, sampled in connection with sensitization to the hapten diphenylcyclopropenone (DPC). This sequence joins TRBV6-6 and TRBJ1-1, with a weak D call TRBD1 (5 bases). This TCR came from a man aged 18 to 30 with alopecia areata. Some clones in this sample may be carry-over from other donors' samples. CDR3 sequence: CASSSRTPKDTEAFV. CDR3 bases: TGTGCCAGCAGTTCGAGGACACCGAAGGACACTGAAGCTTTCGTT.